This TCR beta chain was obtained from a study of T cells in Graves' hyperthyroidism and ophthalmopathy. RNA transcripts gave rise to amplified TCR beta CDR3 regions. Using the HTBI primer set, a first-round RT-PCR was run on the TCR CDR3. Each CDR3 protein gets one entry after TCRdb re-called the multiplex PCR reads with MiXCR. The sample has about 410,000 distinct CDR3 sequences; approximately 14% are singletons. Using more than 8 ml of fresh peripheral blood, PBMCs were prepared. Losses at the gene ends were 6 bases for V and 2 bases for J; bases not matched to a gene: 10. This CDR3 is 16 amino acids long. This clonotype was detected only a few times.

This clonotype was obtained from a man aged 18-30 years with Graves' ophthalmopathy. Sequencing was done on a sample of blood. This chain connects TRBV12-3 or TRBV12-4 to TRBJ2-5, with TRBD2 matching 9 bases. The CDR3 is CASSSPSGALQETQYF. DNA for the CDR3: TGTGCCAGCAGCAGCCCTAGCGGGGCCCTTCAAGAGACCCAGTACTTC.